These 26 T cell receptor beta chains were all obtained from the same sample, sequenced in a study of Graves' ophthalmopathy and Graves' hyperthyroidism. The authors amplified TCR beta CDR3 regions, and they did so from RNA transcripts for repertoire sequencing. Investigators did first-round RT-PCR with HTBI primers, then second-round multiplex PCR. TCRdb redid the calling of the multiplex PCR reads with MiXCR, one entry per CDR3 protein. Of roughly 160,000 distinct CDR3 sequences in the sample, approximately 40% were seen once. The sample taken for sequencing was peripheral blood. Source of these receptors: a woman in her 40s with Graves' ophthalmopathy.

This clonotype was recorded many times. As DNA, the CDR3 is TGTGCCAGCAGTTCTACACCCGGGGGCAATCAGCCCCAGCATTTT. Protein product: CASSSTPGGNQPQHF. This chain uses TRBV5-5 with TRBJ1-5; D not resolved. The germline V and J ends were trimmed by 5 bases and 2 bases, with 14 bases remaining between them. The germline V gene encodes CDR1 SGHKS and CDR2 YYEKEE (reference sequence). There are 15 residues in the CDR3.

This clonotype has at least ten counts. The rearrangement uses TRBV6-2 or TRBV6-3 and TRBJ2-7; the match to TRBD2 covers 10 bases. Germline lookup yields CDR1 MNHEY and CDR2 SVGEGT. The junction had 1 base not matched to a gene; V was cut back by 6 bases and J by 2 bases. This CDR3 is built from 13 residues. The CDR3 DNA sequence: TGTGCCAGCAGAACTAGCGGGACCTACGAGCAGTACTTC. It yields the protein CASRTSGTYEQYF.

This clonotype has ten or more counts. J is TRBJ1-6 and V is TRBV4-2; 7 bases align to TRBD1. With V trimmed by 0 bases and J by 6 bases, 2 bases remained unmatched. Germline V lookup: CDR1 LGHNA, CDR2 YNFKEQ. The CDR3 spans 15 residues. Here the CDR3 DNA reads TGTGCCAGCAGCCAAGATGCAGGGGGTAATTCACCCCTCCACTTT. Translated: CASSQDAGGNSPLHF.

The CDR3 sequence is CASSLPGGGPYEQYF. CDR3 coding DNA: TGTGCCAGCAGTTTACCGGGTGGCGGGCCCTACGAGCAGTACTTC. V and J are TRBV28 and TRBJ2-7, with D tentatively TRBD2 (5 bases). This CDR3 is built from 15 residues. V was shortened by 2 bases and J by 2 bases, with 13 bases between the two germline ends. Per germline, CDR1 MDHEN and CDR2 SYDVKM.

This clonotype has at least ten counts. The V call is TRBV4-2, the J call TRBJ1-5; a weak D match, TRBD1 (6 bases). Germline V CDR1 and CDR2: LGHNA, YNFKEQ. CDR3 length: 20 residues. The V gene lost 4 bases and the J gene lost 0 bases, with 25 bases spanning the gap. The CDR3 bases are TGTGCCAGCAGCCCAACGTATCTGAGTCAGGGGCCCTATAGCAATCAGCCCCAGCATTTT. Encoded protein: CASSPTYLSQGPYSNQPQHF.

The rearrangement links TRBV6-2 or TRBV6-3 to TRBJ2-1; D could derive from TRBD1 or TRBD2 (5 bases each). With 0 bases removed from V and 0 bases from J, the gap between germline ends came to 9 bases. The germline gives CDR1 MNHEY, CDR2 SVGEGT. The CDR3 covers 16 residues. The CDR3 sequence: CASSYSRGSSYNEQFF. CDR3 bases: TGTGCCAGCAGTTACTCGAGGGGCTCCTCCTACAATGAGCAGTTCTTC.

The genes are TRBV12-3 or TRBV12-4 and TRBJ2-7; 13 bases are a match to TRBD2. The V gene end was trimmed by 6 bases and the J gene end by 5 bases; junction bases not matched to a gene: 4. There are 14 residues in the CDR3. The CDR3 sequence is CASSRLAGGHEQYF. The CDR3 coding sequence is TGTGCCAGCAGCAGACTAGCGGGGGGCCACGAGCAGTACTTC.

The sample holds many counts of this clonotype. This chain joins TRBV7-9 and TRBJ1-3; D is ambiguous. The CDR3 runs to 12 residues. The germline gives CDR1 SEHNR, CDR2 FQNEAQ (reference sequence). Trimming took 10 bases from V and 4 from J, leaving 11 bases between them. CDR3 bases: TGTGCCACCGGGTCGGGAGGAAACACCATATATTTT. Its protein is CATGSGGNTIYF.

V usage is TRBV7-4 and J usage is TRBJ2-7; 10 bases line up with TRBD2. There are 17 residues in the CDR3. V gave up 1 base and J gave up 3 bases; unmatched junction bases: 9. Looked up from germline, CDR1 is SGHVT and CDR2 is SQSDAQ. The CDR3 bases are TGTGCCAGCAGCTTAGTAATGAGCGCTAGCGGGGGCTACGAGCAGTACTTC. Amino acids: CASSLVMSASGGYEQYF.

This clonotype was recorded many times. The chain recombines TRBV28 with TRBJ2-7; 9 bases are shared with TRBD1. Per germline, CDR1 MDHEN and CDR2 SYDVKM. V shed 6 bases and J 1 base; nucleotides not matched to a gene: 4. The CDR3 is 14 amino acids. The CDR3 sequence is CASRGTGRSYEQYF. CDR3 in DNA: TGTGCCAGCAGGGGGACAGGGAGGTCCTACGAGCAGTACTTC.

This clonotype was detected ten times or more. This chain connects TRBV11-3 to TRBJ2-7; tentatively, D is TRBD2 (5 bases). V lost 2 bases, J lost 3 bases, and 14 bases lay in between. The CDR3 is 15 amino acids. Germline assignment: CDR1 SGHNT and CDR2 YENEEA. CDR3 amino acids: CASSLLGVYDYEQYF. CDR3 DNA sequence: TGTGCCAGCAGCTTACTCGGGGTATATGACTACGAGCAGTACTTC.

This clonotype was counted at least ten times. This sequence joins TRBV4-2 and TRBJ1-6, with TRBD1 as a possible D gene (5 bases). V was shortened by 3 bases and J by 6 bases, with 15 bases between the two germline ends. The CDR3 length is 16 residues. Germline assignment: CDR1 LGHNA and CDR2 YNFKEQ. The CDR3 bases are TGTGCCAGCAGCCAGGCAAGGGGCAAGGTTAATTCACCCCTCCACTTT. Amino acids: CASSQARGKVNSPLHF.

The gene calls are TRBV7-2 and TRBJ1-2; 8 bases are a match to TRBD1. Germline V gives CDR1 SGHTA, CDR2 FQGNSA. The CDR3 consists of 13 residues. The J segment lost 8 bases and the V segment lost 5 bases, leaving 7 bases of the junction unmatched. The CDR3 here is CASSLDRGGGYTF. The CDR3 DNA is TGTGCCAGCAGCCTAGACAGGGGCGGCGGCTACACCTTC.

V usage is TRBV5-1 and J usage is TRBJ2-7; D call uncertain. This CDR3 region has 14 residues. With 4 bases removed from V and 2 bases from J, the gap between germline ends came to 13 bases. CDR1 is SGHRS and CDR2 is YFSETQ in the germline V gene. The CDR3 DNA follows: TGCGCCAGCAGCCCCGAACCGGACCCCTACGAGCAGTACTTC. Its translation: CASSPEPDPYEQYF.

This sequence joins TRBV6-1 and TRBJ2-5; TRBD1 matches 10 bases. Per the germline V gene, CDR1 is MNHNS and CDR2 is SASEGT. V was pared by 6 bases and J by 2 bases, with 9 bases of the junction left unmatched. The CDR3 contains 16 residues. CDR3 nucleotides: TGTGCCAGCAGGGATCCGGGACAGGGGCTTCAAGAGACCCAGTACTTC. Protein: CASRDPGQGLQETQYF.

This clonotype appeared a single time. This chain connects TRBV6-2 or TRBV6-3 to TRBJ2-2, with 10 nucleotides matching TRBD1. Germline CDR1 reads MNHEY; CDR2 reads SVGEGT. V was pared by 7 bases and J by 4 bases, with 3 bases of the junction left unmatched. The CDR3 consists of 14 residues. CDR3 residues: CASTTGGGTGELFF. In nucleotides, the CDR3 is TGTGCCAGCACGACAGGGGGCGGCACCGGGGAGCTGTTTTTT.

This clonotype was observed a handful of times. V usage is TRBV6-2 or TRBV6-3 and J usage is TRBJ2-2, with D uncertain. The CDR3 is made up of 13 amino acids. Trimming left V 7 bases short and J 6 bases short, with 12 bases between. CDR1 and CDR2 from the germline V gene are MNHEY and SVGEGT. The CDR3 sequence: CASISVGSGELFF. For the CDR3, the DNA is TGTGCCAGCATCTCTGTGGGTTCCGGGGAGCTGTTTTTT.

Written as DNA, the CDR3 is TGCGCCAGCAGTGAGTCTACGGCAGGCGTTTTGGGGACCCAGTACTTC. Its translation is CASSESTAGVLGTQYF. V is TRBV10-1 and J is TRBJ2-5; D not certain. The V end was cut by 0 bases, the J end by 7 bases, with 18 bases between. This CDR3 spans 16 amino acids. CDR1 WNHNN and CDR2 SYGVQD come from the germline V gene (reference sequence).

This clonotype was observed at least ten times. The V call is TRBV10-3, the J call TRBJ2-7; 7 positions match TRBD2. CDR3 length: 14 amino acids. J lost 3 bases, V lost 10 bases, and 12 bases had no gene match. The V gene's germline CDR1 is ENHRY and CDR2 SYGVKD. The CDR3 here is CATGRTGDYYEQYF. CDR3 DNA sequence: TGTGCCACCGGCCGGACGGGGGACTACTACGAGCAGTACTTC.

In its sample, this clonotype was seen many times. The chain joins TRBV19 to TRBJ1-2, with unresolved D. Germline CDR1 LNHDA, CDR2 SQIVND (reference sequence). Trimming removed 3 bases from V and 0 bases from J, with 11 bases in between. The CDR3 is 15 amino acids. This chain's CDR3 is CASSMSRKTNYGYTF. For the CDR3, the DNA is TGTGCCAGTAGTATGTCCAGGAAGACTAACTATGGCTACACCTTC.

This clonotype has just a few counts. V and J are TRBV18 and TRBJ2-2, with D perhaps matching TRBD1 (5 bases). CDR1 and CDR2 (germline): KGHSH, LQKENI. The germline V and J ends were trimmed by 2 bases and 3 bases, with 13 bases remaining between them. The CDR3 has 16 residues. The CDR3 nucleotides are TGTGCCAGCTCACCATTTGCTGGGGCCGACACCGGGGAGCTGTTTTTT. It translates to CASSPFAGADTGELFF.

This clonotype was seen ten or more times. V and J are TRBV20-1 and TRBJ1-5; D call uncertain. Germline V gene sequence: CDR1 DFQATT, CDR2 SNEGSKA (reference sequence). CDR3 length equals 14 residues. The V end was cut by 6 bases, the J end by 1 base, with 13 bases between. CDR3 bases: TGCAGTGCGGACGGACCGCTAAGCAATCAGCCCCAGCATTTT. Protein sequence: CSADGPLSNQPQHF.

V is TRBV19 and J is TRBJ2-5, with 9 bases aligning to TRBD2. Germline V gene lookup returns CDR1 LNHDA and CDR2 SQIVND (reference sequence). This CDR3 is built from 16 residues. V dropped 3 bases and J dropped 5; count of bases not matched to a gene: 10. CDR3 residues: CASSIGVAGVSETQYF. The CDR3 bases are TGTGCCAGTAGTATTGGGGTAGCGGGAGTATCGGAGACCCAGTACTTC.

V gene TRBV6-1 combines with J gene TRBJ2-5, with 9 bases identical to TRBD2. This CDR3 region has 15 residues. The trim removed 4 bases at V and 1 base at J, leaving 4 bases unmatched. Germline V CDR1 and CDR2: MNHNS, SASEGT. The CDR3 DNA sequence: TGTGCCAGCAGTGCTGGACTAGCGACCCAAGAGACCCAGTACTTC. This gives the protein CASSAGLATQETQYF.

This clonotype was detected ten times or more. This rearrangement joins TRBV4-1 to TRBJ2-7; a weak D match, TRBD2 (6 bases). CDR1 MGHRA and CDR2 YSYEKL come from the germline V gene. The CDR3 runs 15 residues. V gave up 5 bases and J gave up 0 bases, with 14 bases separating them. For the CDR3, the DNA is TGCGCCAGCAGCTCAGGGCGGGGAGGCTCCTACGAGCAGTACTTC. Its protein is CASSSGRGGSYEQYF.

The chain is built from TRBV6-2 or TRBV6-3 and TRBJ2-7, with 9 positions matching TRBD1. With 10 bases clipped from V and 5 bases from J, the junction kept 12 bases outside the gene matches. The V gene's germline CDR1 is MNHEY and CDR2 SVGEGT. CDR3 length: 14 amino acids. The CDR3, as DNA: TGTGCCACCTCCAAGAGGGACAGGGACCACGAGCAGTACTTC. Its protein is CATSKRDRDHEQYF.